This is a list of T cell receptor beta chains from one sample in a study of identical twins. TCRdb reprocessed the 5' RACE reads with MiXCR, giving one entry per CDR3 protein. Altogether hundreds of thousands of distinct CDR3 sequences are present, 15% to 20% being singletons, with the ten largest covering under 15%. The sample was also reused in another study, on T cells expressing NK-cell markers.

Sequencing was performed on PBMCs. These receptors were collected from a young woman in good health. Both conserved end residues are trimmed from each CDR3. Each record gives: J gene, V gene, CDR3 protein.

j_gene: TRBJ1-1; v_gene: TRBV7-9; CDR3aa: ASSFWTAVEAF
j_gene: TRBJ1-1; v_gene: TRBV7-9; CDR3aa: ASSFRDGNTEAF
j_gene: TRBJ2-7; v_gene: TRBV6-5; CDR3aa: ASSYAQGRSYEQY
j_gene: TRBJ2-1; v_gene: TRBV11-2; CDR3aa: ASSPTTSYEQF
j_gene: TRBJ2-7; v_gene: TRBV9; CDR3aa: ASSVGSAVTYEQY
j_gene: TRBJ1-6; v_gene: TRBV7-9; CDR3aa: ASSTVDRGNSPLH
j_gene: TRBJ2-2; v_gene: TRBV7-3; CDR3aa: ASSLTTTGADGELF
j_gene: TRBJ2-7; v_gene: TRBV5-1; CDR3aa: ASSLRTGSYEQY
j_gene: TRBJ1-1; v_gene: TRBV12-3/TRBV12-4; CDR3aa: ASSLRITGGSTEAF
j_gene: TRBJ2-3; v_gene: TRBV6-5; CDR3aa: ASSYSPGQGALIDTQY
j_gene: TRBJ2-1; v_gene: TRBV20-1; CDR3aa: SQGRPYNEQF
j_gene: TRBJ2-1; v_gene: TRBV29-1; CDR3aa: SVGPPGLAGTGQF
j_gene: TRBJ2-1; v_gene: TRBV6-2/TRBV6-3; CDR3aa: ASSPRDPVDDEQF
j_gene: TRBJ2-1; v_gene: TRBV7-9; CDR3aa: ASSDGGGQRQF
j_gene: TRBJ2-3; v_gene: TRBV20-1; CDR3aa: SASDQSTDTQY
j_gene: TRBJ2-2; v_gene: TRBV7-7; CDR3aa: ASSPALRERGDGELF
j_gene: TRBJ2-4; v_gene: TRBV20-1; CDR3aa: SAASGNKNIQY
j_gene: TRBJ2-1; v_gene: TRBV15; CDR3aa: ATRGRGGSGEQF
j_gene: TRBJ2-7; v_gene: TRBV5-1; CDR3aa: ASSPNRNGGLVEQY
j_gene: TRBJ2-1; v_gene: TRBV5-1; CDR3aa: ARKGTSGAKNEQF
j_gene: TRBJ1-2; v_gene: TRBV29-1; CDR3aa: SGGQDYGYT
j_gene: TRBJ1-1; v_gene: TRBV7-9; CDR3aa: ASSTPLNTEAF
j_gene: TRBJ1-2; v_gene: TRBV20-1; CDR3aa: SATEGAYGYT
j_gene: TRBJ2-7; v_gene: TRBV7-9; CDR3aa: ASSLLANSYEQY
j_gene: TRBJ2-7; v_gene: TRBV3-1; CDR3aa: ASSLLRLGSYEQY
j_gene: TRBJ2-3; v_gene: TRBV20-1; CDR3aa: SASYSIRGTDTQY
j_gene: TRBJ2-1; v_gene: TRBV5-1; CDR3aa: ASSISGGLYNEQF
j_gene: TRBJ2-1; v_gene: TRBV24-1; CDR3aa: ATTDGGEQF
j_gene: TRBJ2-1; v_gene: TRBV20-1; CDR3aa: SARPGRDEQF
j_gene: TRBJ1-2; v_gene: TRBV7-9; CDR3aa: ASSLGQGKHYGYT
j_gene: TRBJ1-5; v_gene: TRBV4-3; CDR3aa: ASSPGAGGNQPQH
j_gene: TRBJ2-3; v_gene: TRBV7-2; CDR3aa: ASSPGTAPSTDTQY
j_gene: TRBJ1-1; v_gene: TRBV12-3/TRBV12-4; CDR3aa: ASSSDRGDTEAF
j_gene: TRBJ1-2; v_gene: TRBV2; CDR3aa: ASSEDSSHGYT
j_gene: TRBJ1-1; v_gene: TRBV6-2/TRBV6-3; CDR3aa: ASTGQGNVNTEAF
j_gene: TRBJ2-2; v_gene: TRBV2; CDR3aa: ASSSPAAGGVGELF
j_gene: TRBJ1-5; v_gene: TRBV10-3; CDR3aa: AISEGSMGQPQH
j_gene: TRBJ2-7; v_gene: TRBV20-1; CDR3aa: SASSTGGGSYEQY
j_gene: TRBJ1-1; v_gene: TRBV7-9; CDR3aa: ASSLRISTEAF
j_gene: TRBJ1-4; v_gene: TRBV5-8; CDR3aa: ASSLGREWSEKLF
j_gene: TRBJ1-6; v_gene: TRBV7-2; CDR3aa: ASSLARYSYNSPLH
j_gene: TRBJ2-1; v_gene: TRBV3-1; CDR3aa: ASSRKTAGGMNEQF
j_gene: TRBJ2-1; v_gene: TRBV12-3/TRBV12-4; CDR3aa: ASTPTSGGDNEQF
j_gene: TRBJ2-1; v_gene: TRBV6-1; CDR3aa: ASSDRYTDSYNEQF
j_gene: TRBJ1-4; v_gene: TRBV7-8; CDR3aa: ASSIHRAANEKLF
j_gene: TRBJ1-3; v_gene: TRBV20-1; CDR3aa: SAREQGSTIY
j_gene: TRBJ2-5; v_gene: TRBV10-3; CDR3aa: AISESYGTGETQY
j_gene: TRBJ2-3; v_gene: TRBV12-3/TRBV12-4; CDR3aa: ASSFLGSDTQY
j_gene: TRBJ2-3; v_gene: TRBV3-1; CDR3aa: ASSQDRLLRDTQY
j_gene: TRBJ1-2; v_gene: TRBV6-5; CDR3aa: ASSRGNGYT
j_gene: TRBJ2-4; v_gene: TRBV9; CDR3aa: ASSVVAGGNIQY
j_gene: TRBJ2-5; v_gene: TRBV7-2; CDR3aa: ASSLRIQETQY
j_gene: TRBJ1-2; v_gene: TRBV5-1; CDR3aa: ASSLKGITNYGYT